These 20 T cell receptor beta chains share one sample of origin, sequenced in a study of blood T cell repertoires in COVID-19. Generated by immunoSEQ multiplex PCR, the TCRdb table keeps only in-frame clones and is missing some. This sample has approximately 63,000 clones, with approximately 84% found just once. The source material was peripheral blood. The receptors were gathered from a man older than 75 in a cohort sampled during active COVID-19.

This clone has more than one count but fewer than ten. For the CDR3, the DNA is TGTGCCAGCAGCCTAACAGTAGGCAATCAGCCCCAGCATTTT. Translation: CASSLTVGNQPQHF. The chain is built from TRBV6-6 and TRBJ1-5; D gene ambiguous. This CDR3 contains 14 residues. Germline CDR1 is MNHNY and CDR2 is SVGAGI (reference sequence). The V and J ends lost 6 bases and 2 bases respectively, with 11 bases between them.

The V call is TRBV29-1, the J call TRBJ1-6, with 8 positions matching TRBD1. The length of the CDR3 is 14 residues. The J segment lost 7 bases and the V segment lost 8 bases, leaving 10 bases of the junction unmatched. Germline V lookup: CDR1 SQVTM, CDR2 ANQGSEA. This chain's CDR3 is CSTQPGGLNSPLHF. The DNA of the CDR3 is TGCAGCACTCAACCAGGGGGCCTGAATTCACCCCTCCACTTT. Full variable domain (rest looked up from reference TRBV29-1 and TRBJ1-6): SAVISQKPSRDICQRGTSLTIQCQVDSQVTMMFWYRQQPGQSLTLIATANQGSEATYESGFVIDKFPISRPNLTFSTLTVSNMSPEDSSIYLCSTQPGGLNSPLHFGNGTRLTVT.

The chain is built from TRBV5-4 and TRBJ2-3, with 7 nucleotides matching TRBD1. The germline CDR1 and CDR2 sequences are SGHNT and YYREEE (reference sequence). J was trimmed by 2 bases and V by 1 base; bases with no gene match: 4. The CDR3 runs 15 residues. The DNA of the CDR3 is TGTGCCAGCAGCTTGTCAGGGGGATTCACAGATACGCAGTATTTT. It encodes CASSLSGGFTDTQYF.

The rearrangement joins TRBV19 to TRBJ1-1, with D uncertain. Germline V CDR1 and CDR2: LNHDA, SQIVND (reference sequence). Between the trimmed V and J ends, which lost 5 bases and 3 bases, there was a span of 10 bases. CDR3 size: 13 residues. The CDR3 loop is CASSLRIDTEAFF. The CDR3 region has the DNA TGTGCCAGTAGTCTGAGGATCGACACTGAAGCTTTCTTT.

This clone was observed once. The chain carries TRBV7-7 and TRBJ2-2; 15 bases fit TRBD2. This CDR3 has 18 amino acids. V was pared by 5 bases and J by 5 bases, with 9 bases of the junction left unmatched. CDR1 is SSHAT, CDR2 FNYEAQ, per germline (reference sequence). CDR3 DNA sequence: TGTGCCAGCAGCCCCGCGGGACTAGCGGGGGGTAGAACCGGGGAGCTGTTTTTT. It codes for CASSPAGLAGGRTGELFF.

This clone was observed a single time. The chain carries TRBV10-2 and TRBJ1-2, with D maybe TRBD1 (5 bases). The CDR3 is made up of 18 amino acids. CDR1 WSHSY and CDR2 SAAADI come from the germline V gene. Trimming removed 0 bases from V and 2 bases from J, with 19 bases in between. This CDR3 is CASSESGTLWGLNYGYTF. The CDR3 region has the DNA TGCGCCAGCAGTGAGTCCGGCACCCTATGGGGCTTGAACTATGGCTACACCTTC.

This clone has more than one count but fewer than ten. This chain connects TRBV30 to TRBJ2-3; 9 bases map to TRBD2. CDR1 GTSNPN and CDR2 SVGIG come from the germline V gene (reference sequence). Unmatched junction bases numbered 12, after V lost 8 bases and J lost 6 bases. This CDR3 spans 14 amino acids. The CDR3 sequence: CAGKAGGRRDTQYF. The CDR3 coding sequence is TGTGCCGGGAAAGCGGGGGGTCGGCGGGATACGCAGTATTTT.

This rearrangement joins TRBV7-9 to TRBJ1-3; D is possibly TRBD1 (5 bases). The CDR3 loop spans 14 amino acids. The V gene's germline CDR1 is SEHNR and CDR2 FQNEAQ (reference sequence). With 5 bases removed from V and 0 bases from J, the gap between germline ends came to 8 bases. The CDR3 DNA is TGTGCCAGCAGCGGGGCCTACTCTGGAAACACCATATATTTT. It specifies CASSGAYSGNTIYF.

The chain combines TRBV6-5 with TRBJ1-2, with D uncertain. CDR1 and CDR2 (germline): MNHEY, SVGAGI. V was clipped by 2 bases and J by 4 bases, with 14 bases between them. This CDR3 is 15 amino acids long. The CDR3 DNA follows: TGTGCCAGCAGTTACGAGATCAAACCCGCCTATGGCTACACCTTC. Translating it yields CASSYEIKPAYGYTF.

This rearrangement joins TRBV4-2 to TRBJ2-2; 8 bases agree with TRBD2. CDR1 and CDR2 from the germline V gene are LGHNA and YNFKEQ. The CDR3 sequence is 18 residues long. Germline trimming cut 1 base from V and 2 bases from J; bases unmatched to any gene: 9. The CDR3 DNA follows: TGTGCCAGCAGCCAAGCGATATCGACTAGCGTTAACACCGGGGAGCTGTTTTTT. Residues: CASSQAISTSVNTGELFF.

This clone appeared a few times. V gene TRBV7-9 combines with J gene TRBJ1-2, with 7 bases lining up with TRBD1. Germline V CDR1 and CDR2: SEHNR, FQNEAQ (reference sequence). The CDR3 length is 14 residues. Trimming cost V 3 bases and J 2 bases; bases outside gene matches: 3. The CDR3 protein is CASSFKGANYGYTF. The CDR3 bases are TGTGCCAGCAGCTTTAAGGGGGCGAACTATGGCTACACCTTC.

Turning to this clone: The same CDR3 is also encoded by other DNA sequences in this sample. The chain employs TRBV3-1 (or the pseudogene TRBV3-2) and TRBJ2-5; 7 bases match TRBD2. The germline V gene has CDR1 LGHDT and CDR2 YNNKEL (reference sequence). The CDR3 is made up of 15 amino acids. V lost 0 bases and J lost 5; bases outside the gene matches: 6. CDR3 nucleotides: TGTGCCAGCAGCCAAGATACGGGGGGACGGGAGACCCAGTACTTC. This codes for CASSQDTGGRETQYF.

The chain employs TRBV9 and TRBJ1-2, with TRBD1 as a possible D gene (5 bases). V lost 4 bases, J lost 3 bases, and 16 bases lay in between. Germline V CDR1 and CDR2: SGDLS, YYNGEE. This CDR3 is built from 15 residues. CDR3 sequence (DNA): TGTGCCAGCAGCATAGAGCAACAGGCCTACTATGGCTACACCTTC. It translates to CASSIEQQAYYGYTF. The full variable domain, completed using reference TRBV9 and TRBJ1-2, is DSGVTQTPKHLITATGQRVTLRCSPRSGDLSVYWYQQSLDQGLQFLIQYYNGEERAKGNILERFSAQQFPDLHSELNLSSLELGDSALYFCASSIEQQAYYGYTFGSGTRLTVV.

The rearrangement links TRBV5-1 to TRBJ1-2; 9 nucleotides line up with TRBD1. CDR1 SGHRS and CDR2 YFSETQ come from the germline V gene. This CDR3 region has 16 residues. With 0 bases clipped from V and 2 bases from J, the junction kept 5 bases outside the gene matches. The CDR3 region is CASSLGRTGENYGYTF. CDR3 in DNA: TGCGCCAGCAGCTTGGGACGGACAGGGGAGAACTATGGCTACACCTTC.

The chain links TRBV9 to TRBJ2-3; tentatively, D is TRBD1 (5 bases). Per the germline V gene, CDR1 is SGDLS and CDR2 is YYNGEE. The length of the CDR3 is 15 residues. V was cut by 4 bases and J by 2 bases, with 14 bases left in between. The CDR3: CASSPRLGATDTQYF. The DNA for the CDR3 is TGTGCCAGCAGCCCACGCCTAGGGGCCACAGATACGCAGTATTTT.

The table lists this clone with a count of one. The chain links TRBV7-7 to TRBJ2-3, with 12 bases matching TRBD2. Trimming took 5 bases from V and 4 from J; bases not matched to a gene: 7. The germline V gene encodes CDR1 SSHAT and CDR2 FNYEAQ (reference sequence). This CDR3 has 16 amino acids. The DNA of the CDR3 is TGTGCCAGCAGCCCTCGACTAGCGGGGGAGGCAGATACGCAGTATTTT. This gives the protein CASSPRLAGEADTQYF.

CDR3 amino acids: CASSFANRGHEQYF. The CDR3 region has the DNA TGTGCCAGCAGCTTCGCAAACAGGGGCCACGAGCAGTACTTC. This chain connects TRBV7-8 to TRBJ2-7; 7 bases line up with TRBD1. The CDR3 runs to 14 residues. Germline CDR1 reads SGHVS; CDR2 reads FQNEAQ. The junction had 7 bases not matched to a gene; V was cut back by 3 bases and J by 5 bases.

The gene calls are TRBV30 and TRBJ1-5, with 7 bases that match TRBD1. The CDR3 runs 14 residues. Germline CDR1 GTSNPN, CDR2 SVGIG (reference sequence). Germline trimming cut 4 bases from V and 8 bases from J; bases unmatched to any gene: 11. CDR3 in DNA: TGTGCCTGGACCCCGCCTCTGACAGGGAAGCCCCAGCATTTT. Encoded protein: CAWTPPLTGKPQHF.

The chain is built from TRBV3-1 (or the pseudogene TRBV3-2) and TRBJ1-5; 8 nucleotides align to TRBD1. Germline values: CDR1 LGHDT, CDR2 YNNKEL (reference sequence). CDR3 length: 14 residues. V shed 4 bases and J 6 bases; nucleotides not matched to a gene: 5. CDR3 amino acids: CASSLRTGSQPQHF. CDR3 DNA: TGTGCCAGCAGCCTTCGGACAGGGAGTCAGCCCCAGCATTTT.

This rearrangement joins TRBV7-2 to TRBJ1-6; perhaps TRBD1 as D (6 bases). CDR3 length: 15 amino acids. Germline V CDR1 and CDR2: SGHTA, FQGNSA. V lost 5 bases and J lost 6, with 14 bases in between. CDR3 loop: CASSPMPGANSPLHF. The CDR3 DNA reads TGTGCCAGCAGCCCCATGCCAGGGGCTAATTCACCCCTCCACTTT.